A single sample gave rise to the 3 T cell receptor beta chains below, sequenced in a study of blood T cell repertoires in COVID-19. TCRdb keeps only in-frame clones here, not all; method: immunoSEQ multiplex PCR. The sample lists under 70,000 clones; roughly 84% were seen once. The sequencing sample was made of peripheral blood. Source of these receptors: a woman older than 75 with active or convalescent COVID-19.

The genes are TRBV11-1 and TRBJ1-2; 8 bases are shared with TRBD1. The CDR3 runs 14 residues. Germline CDR1 is SGHAT and CDR2 is FQDESV (reference sequence). J gave up 2 bases and V 4 bases, and 3 bases lay outside the gene matches. The CDR3 region has the DNA TGTGCCAGCAGCTCGGACAGGGAGAACTATGGCTACACCTTC. Translating gives CASSSDRENYGYTF.

Only a few counts were recorded for this clone. The chain employs TRBV7-3 and TRBJ2-2; 8 nucleotides align to TRBD1. The CDR3 runs 20 residues. V trimming: 6 bases; J trimming: 5 bases; junction bases outside the gene matches: 23. The germline gives CDR1 SGHTA, CDR2 FQGTGA. CDR3 bases: TGTGCCAGCAGTGGTTCCTTAGCGACAGGGGCGCGAAGAAGAACCGGGGAGCTGTTTTTT. Amino acids: CASSGSLATGARRRTGELFF.

The V call is TRBV7-2, the J call TRBJ1-1; D uncertain. The CDR3 is 12 residues long. Trimming removed 5 bases at V and 7 bases at J, with 11 bases between. Germline loops: CDR1 SGHTA, CDR2 FQGNSA. The CDR3 DNA sequence: TGTGCCAGCAGCAGATCGGGGATTGAAGCTTTCTTT. Translated: CASSRSGIEAFF.